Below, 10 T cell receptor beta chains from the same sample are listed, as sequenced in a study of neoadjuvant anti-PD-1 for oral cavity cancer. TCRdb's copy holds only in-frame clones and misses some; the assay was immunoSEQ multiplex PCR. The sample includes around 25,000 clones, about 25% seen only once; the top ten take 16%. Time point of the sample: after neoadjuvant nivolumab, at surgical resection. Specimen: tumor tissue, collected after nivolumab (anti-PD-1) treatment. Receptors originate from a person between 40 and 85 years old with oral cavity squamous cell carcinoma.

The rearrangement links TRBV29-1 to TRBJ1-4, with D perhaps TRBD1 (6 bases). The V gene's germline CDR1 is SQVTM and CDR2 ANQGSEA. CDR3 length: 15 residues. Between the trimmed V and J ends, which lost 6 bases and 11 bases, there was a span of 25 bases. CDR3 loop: CSVSRTTGGDNKLFF. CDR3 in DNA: TGCAGCGTGAGCCGTACGACAGGAGGGGACAATAAACTGTTTTTT.

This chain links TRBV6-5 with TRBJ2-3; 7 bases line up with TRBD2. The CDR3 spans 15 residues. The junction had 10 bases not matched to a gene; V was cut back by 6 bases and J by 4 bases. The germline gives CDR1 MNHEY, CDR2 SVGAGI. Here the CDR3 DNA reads TGTGCCAGCAGCCCCCGGACTAGTCCCCCAGATACGCAGTATTTT. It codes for CASSPRTSPPDTQYF.

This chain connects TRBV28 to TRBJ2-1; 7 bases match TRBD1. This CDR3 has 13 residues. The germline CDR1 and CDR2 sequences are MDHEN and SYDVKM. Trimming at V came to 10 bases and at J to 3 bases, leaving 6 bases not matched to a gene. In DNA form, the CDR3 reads TGTGCCACCAGGGGGACCGGCTACAATGAGCAGTTCTTC. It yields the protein CATRGTGYNEQFF.

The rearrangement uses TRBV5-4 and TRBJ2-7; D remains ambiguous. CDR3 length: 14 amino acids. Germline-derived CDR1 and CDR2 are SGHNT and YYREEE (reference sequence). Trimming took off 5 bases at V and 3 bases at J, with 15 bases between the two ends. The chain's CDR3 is CASSDTERIYEQYF. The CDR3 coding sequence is TGTGCCAGCAGTGACACAGAGAGGATCTACGAGCAGTACTTC.

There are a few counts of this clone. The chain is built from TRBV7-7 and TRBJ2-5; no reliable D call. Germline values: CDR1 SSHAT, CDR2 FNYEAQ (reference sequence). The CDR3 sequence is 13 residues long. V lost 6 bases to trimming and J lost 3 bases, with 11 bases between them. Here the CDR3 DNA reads TGTGCCAGCAGTGCCCCCAATGAAGAGACCCAGTACTTC. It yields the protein CASSAPNEETQYF.

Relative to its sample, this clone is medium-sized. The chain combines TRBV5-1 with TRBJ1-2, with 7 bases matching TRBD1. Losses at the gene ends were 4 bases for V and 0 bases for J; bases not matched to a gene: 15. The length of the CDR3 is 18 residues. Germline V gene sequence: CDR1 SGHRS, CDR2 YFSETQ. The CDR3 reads CASSNIVPGQSSNYGYTF. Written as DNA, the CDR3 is TGCGCCAGCAGCAATATAGTCCCGGGACAGAGCTCTAACTATGGCTACACCTTC.

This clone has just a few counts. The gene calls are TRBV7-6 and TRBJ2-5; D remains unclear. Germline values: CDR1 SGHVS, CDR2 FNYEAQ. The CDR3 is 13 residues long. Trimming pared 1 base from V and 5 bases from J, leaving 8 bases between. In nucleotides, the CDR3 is TGTGCCAGCAGCTTAGAGAGCCGGGAGACCCAGTACTTC. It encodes CASSLESRETQYF.

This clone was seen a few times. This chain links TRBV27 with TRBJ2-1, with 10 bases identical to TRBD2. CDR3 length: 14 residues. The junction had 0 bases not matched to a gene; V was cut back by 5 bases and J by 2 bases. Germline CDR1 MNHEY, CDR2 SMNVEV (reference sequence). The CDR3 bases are TGTGCCAGCAGTCTAGCGGGGGCCTACAATGAGCAGTTCTTC. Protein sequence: CASSLAGAYNEQFF.

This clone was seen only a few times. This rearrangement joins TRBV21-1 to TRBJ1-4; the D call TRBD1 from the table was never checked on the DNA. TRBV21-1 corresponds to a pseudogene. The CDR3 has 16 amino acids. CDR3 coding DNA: TGTGCCAGCAGCGAAGCGGGGGCACAAAGGTGGGAAAAACTGTTTTTT. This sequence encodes CASSEAGAQRWEKLFF.

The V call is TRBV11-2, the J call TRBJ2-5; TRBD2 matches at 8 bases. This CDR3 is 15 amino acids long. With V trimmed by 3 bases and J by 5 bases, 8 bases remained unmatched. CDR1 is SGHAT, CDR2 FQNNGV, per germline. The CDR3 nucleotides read TGTGCCAGCAGCTTTTCCAGCGGGAGTATGGAGACCCAGTACTTC. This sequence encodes CASSFSSGSMETQYF. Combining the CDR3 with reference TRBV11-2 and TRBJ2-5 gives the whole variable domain EAGVAQSPRYKIIEKRQSVAFWCNPISGHATLYWYQQILGQGPKLLIQFQNNGVVDDSQLPKDRFSAERLKGVDSTLKIQPAKLEDSAVYLCASSFSSGSMETQYFGPGTRLLVL.